Below, 29 T cell receptor beta chains from the same sample are listed, as sequenced in a study of T cell changes during pregnancy in multiple sclerosis. The protocol was immunoSEQ multiplex PCR, while the TCRdb copy is restricted to in-frame clones and leaves out a portion. Of 72,000 or so clones in the sample, 93% were seen once. This specimen was peripheral blood, taken in the second trimester of pregnancy. These receptors were collected from a female donor with multiple sclerosis, enrolled in a pregnancy study.

V usage is TRBV20-1 and J usage is TRBJ1-1; 8 positions agree with TRBD1. The trim removed 6 bases at V and 9 bases at J, leaving 3 bases unmatched. CDR1 and CDR2 from the germline V gene are DFQATT and SNEGSKA (reference sequence). This CDR3 has 10 residues. CDR3 nucleotide sequence: TGCAGTGCCAACAGGGGGAAAGCTTTCTTT. Translation gives CSANRGKAFF.

This sequence joins TRBV30 and TRBJ1-3; 7 bases agree with TRBD1. The J segment lost 2 bases and the V segment lost 5 bases, leaving 9 bases of the junction unmatched. This CDR3 spans 15 amino acids. CDR1 GTSNPN and CDR2 SVGIG come from the germline V gene (reference sequence). The DNA for the CDR3 is TGTGCCTGGGAGGCCCCGGGACAGCCTGGAAACACCATATATTTT. As protein: CAWEAPGQPGNTIYF. Based on the CDR3 plus reference TRBV30 and TRBJ1-3, the full variable domain is SQTIHQWPATLVQPVGSPLSLECTVEGTSNPNLYWYRQAAGRGLQLLFYSVGIGQISSEVPQNLSASRPQDRQFILSSKKLLLSDSGFYLCAWEAPGQPGNTIYFGEGSWLTVV.

This chain joins TRBV7-2 and TRBJ1-1; TRBD1 might be the D (5 bases). The CDR3 has 15 residues. Trimming took 0 bases from V and 4 from J, leaving 12 bases between them. CDR1 is SGHTA and CDR2 is FQGNSA in the germline V gene. CDR3 loop: CASSLAGIGGTEAFF. The CDR3, as DNA: TGTGCCAGCAGCTTAGCGGGCATCGGGGGCACTGAAGCTTTCTTT.

CDR3 residues: CASSDNSGANVLTF. CDR3 DNA: TGTGCCAGCAGCGACAACTCTGGGGCCAACGTCCTGACTTTC. This sequence joins TRBV9 and TRBJ2-6; the D is unclear. The CDR3 contains 14 residues. The V end lost 3 bases, the J end lost 0 bases, and 4 bases lay between the germline ends. CDR1 is SGDLS, CDR2 YYNGEE, per germline.

The CDR3 sequence is CASSVQGTNSPLHF. DNA for the CDR3: TGTGCCAGCAGCGTACAGGGTACTAATTCACCCCTCCACTTT. The chain joins TRBV9 to TRBJ1-6; a possible D gene is TRBD1 (5 bases). The CDR3 runs to 14 residues. The ends were cut back, 1 base at V and 6 bases at J, with 8 bases in the middle. The germline V gene encodes CDR1 SGDLS and CDR2 YYNGEE.

V and J are TRBV10-3 and TRBJ2-1; the D gene is possibly TRBD2 (6 bases). Germline loops: CDR1 ENHRY, CDR2 SYGVKD. The CDR3 sequence is 14 residues long. The V end lost 4 bases, the J end lost 9 bases, and 16 bases lay between the germline ends. CDR3 DNA sequence: TGTGCCATCAGTGGGACTACCAATGCTGGTGAGCAGTTCTTC. Translated, it gives CAISGTTNAGEQFF.

The chain employs TRBV6-5 and TRBJ1-1, with 7 bases aligning to TRBD1. CDR1 and CDR2 (germline): MNHEY, SVGAGI. The CDR3 loop spans 14 amino acids. Trimming took 2 bases from V and 0 from J; bases not matched to a gene: 0. CDR3 amino acids: CASSYRGLNTEAFF. CDR3 DNA sequence: TGTGCCAGCAGTTACAGGGGGCTGAACACTGAAGCTTTCTTT.

V is TRBV7-2 and J is TRBJ1-3; D gene unclear. The V end was cut by 5 bases, the J end by 6 bases, with 17 bases between. The CDR3 extends over 15 amino acids. Per the germline V gene, CDR1 is SGHTA and CDR2 is FQGNSA. The CDR3 DNA is TGTGCCAGCAGCCTCAAAACCGGTCTCGCAAACACCATATATTTT. The encoded protein is CASSLKTGLANTIYF.

DNA for the CDR3: TGTGCCAGCAGCTCGAATGGACTAGCGGGGGGGTACAATGAGCAGTTCTTC. Its translation is CASSSNGLAGGYNEQFF. The chain links TRBV7-2 to TRBJ2-1; 15 nucleotides agree with TRBD2. CDR1 is SGHTA and CDR2 is FQGNSA in the germline V gene. V was pared by 4 bases and J by 4 bases, with 5 bases of the junction left unmatched. The CDR3 has 17 amino acids.

The rearrangement joins TRBV6-5 to TRBJ2-1, with 10 positions matching TRBD2. The CDR3 covers 16 residues. Germline CDR1 and CDR2: MNHEY and SVGAGI. J gave up 7 bases and V 0 bases, and 6 bases lay outside the gene matches. The chain's CDR3 is CASSYSNGLAVNEQFF. The CDR3 DNA reads as TGTGCCAGCAGTTACTCGAATGGACTAGCGGTGAATGAGCAGTTCTTC.

The chain combines TRBV30 with TRBJ1-3; 8 bases align to TRBD1. With V trimmed by 3 bases and J by 4 bases, 11 bases remained unmatched. The CDR3 contains 16 residues. Germline V lookup: CDR1 GTSNPN, CDR2 SVGIG (reference sequence). The chain's CDR3 is CAWSGTGRSGGNTIYF. Here the CDR3 DNA reads TGTGCCTGGAGCGGGACAGGCCGGTCGGGAGGAAACACCATATATTTT.

The chain has TRBV5-1 and TRBJ1-6; D uncertain. Germline CDR1 is SGHRS and CDR2 is YFSETQ. The CDR3 runs to 14 residues. Trimming removed 1 base at V and 10 bases at J, with 12 bases between. The CDR3 DNA is TGCGCCAGCAGCTTGTCCGGGGTTGGATCACCCCTCCACTTT. Protein: CASSLSGVGSPLHF.

The V and J genes are TRBV7-9 and TRBJ2-7, with 10 bases aligning to TRBD1. The CDR3 totals 12 residues. Germline lookup yields CDR1 SEHNR and CDR2 FQNEAQ (reference sequence). The V gene end was trimmed by 10 bases and the J gene end by 6 bases; junction bases not matched to a gene: 6. CDR3 protein: CATGQGPLEQYF. For the CDR3, the DNA is TGTGCCACGGGACAGGGGCCGCTCGAGCAGTACTTC.

This sequence joins TRBV20-1 and TRBJ1-2; 7 nucleotides align to TRBD1. Germline trimming cut 4 bases from V and 5 bases from J; bases unmatched to any gene: 1. Germline assignment: CDR1 DFQATT and CDR2 SNEGSKA (reference sequence). This CDR3 region has 11 residues. The CDR3 nucleotides are TGCAGTGCTACAGGGGGATATGGCTACACCTTC. Its protein product is CSATGGYGYTF.

V gene TRBV5-1 combines with J gene TRBJ2-1, with TRBD1 matching over 7 bases. In germline, CDR1 is SGHRS, CDR2 YFSETQ. J lost 10 bases, V lost 4 bases, and 11 bases had no gene match. This CDR3 is 14 amino acids long. The DNA for the CDR3 is TGCGCCAGCAGCCTCTTACGTCAGGGGGACGAGCAGTTCTTC. It yields the protein CASSLLRQGDEQFF. The full variable domain, completed using reference TRBV5-1 and TRBJ2-1, is KAGVTQTPRYLIKTRGQQVTLSCSPISGHRSVSWYQQTPGQGLQFLFEYFSETQRNKGNFPGRFSGRQFSNSRSEMNVSTLELGDSALYLCASSLLRQGDEQFFGPGTRLTVL.

The chain links TRBV4-2 to TRBJ2-7; TRBD1 might be the D (6 bases). The CDR3 is 15 residues long. The ends were cut back, 0 bases at V and 4 bases at J, with 13 bases in the middle. Germline V gene data show CDR1 as LGHNA and CDR2 as YNFKEQ. The CDR3 loop is CASSQDRTELYEQYF. CDR3 DNA: TGTGCCAGCAGCCAAGATAGGACAGAGCTTTACGAGCAGTACTTC.

This chain connects TRBV5-8 to TRBJ1-2; D remains unclear. CDR1 is SGHTS, CDR2 YDEGEE, per germline. The CDR3 runs to 15 residues. V was trimmed by 3 bases and J by 4 bases, leaving 16 bases between them. This chain's CDR3 is CASSSPDWWSYGYTF. DNA of the CDR3: TGTGCCAGCAGCTCGCCAGACTGGTGGAGCTATGGCTACACCTTC.

V is TRBV6-1 and J is TRBJ1-2; D is unclear. This CDR3 has 11 amino acids. V shed 6 bases and J shed 1 base, with 3 bases lying between them. The germline V gene encodes CDR1 MNHNS and CDR2 SASEGT. The chain's CDR3 is CASRLNYGYTF. The DNA for the CDR3 is TGTGCCAGCAGACTTAACTATGGCTACACCTTC.

The chain links TRBV29-1 to TRBJ2-7, with TRBD1 matching over 7 bases. CDR3 length equals 15 residues. The germline CDR1 and CDR2 sequences are SQVTM and ANQGSEA. With V trimmed by 3 bases and J by 3 bases, 11 bases remained unmatched. This chain's CDR3 is CSVDVFRQGGYEQYF. CDR3 coding DNA: TGCAGCGTTGATGTTTTCAGACAGGGCGGCTACGAGCAGTACTTC.

The chain carries TRBV5-6 and TRBJ1-1; D possibly corresponds to TRBD1 (5 bases). CDR3 size: 12 residues. Germline V gene lookup returns CDR1 SGHDT and CDR2 YYEEEE. Trimming stripped 3 bases from V and 3 bases from J, with 6 bases between. DNA for the CDR3: TGTGCCAGCAGCTGGGGGGACACTGAAGCTTTCTTT. Translation: CASSWGDTEAFF.

The chain uses TRBV5-1 and TRBJ2-7; TRBD2 agrees at 15 bases. With V trimmed by 4 bases and J by 4 bases, 3 bases remained unmatched. The CDR3 covers 15 residues. Germline loops: CDR1 SGHRS, CDR2 YFSETQ. The CDR3 here is CASSPGTSGGYEQYF. As DNA, the CDR3 is TGCGCCAGCAGCCCGGGGACTAGCGGGGGGTACGAGCAGTACTTC. The complete variable domain, with remaining parts taken from reference TRBV5-1 and TRBJ2-7, reads KAGVTQTPRYLIKTRGQQVTLSCSPISGHRSVSWYQQTPGQGLQFLFEYFSETQRNKGNFPGRFSGRQFSNSRSEMNVSTLELGDSALYLCASSPGTSGGYEQYFGPGTRLTVT.

The chain links TRBV7-9 to TRBJ1-1; D is unclear. Trimming pared 5 bases from V and 10 bases from J, leaving 17 bases between. The CDR3 spans 13 residues. CDR1 SEHNR and CDR2 FQNEAQ come from the germline V gene (reference sequence). In DNA form, the CDR3 reads TGTGCCAGCAGCCCGACGATGACTGAAGGAGCTTTCTTT. Translation: CASSPTMTEGAFF.

The chain carries TRBV18 and TRBJ2-1, with 13 bases lining up with TRBD2. The CDR3 is 15 amino acids. Germline V gene data show CDR1 as KGHSH and CDR2 as LQKENI. The ends lost 3 bases at V and 7 bases at J; junction bases unmatched: 3. The CDR3 DNA reads TGTGCCAGCTCACCTGGGACTAGCGGGGTGAATGAGCAGTTCTTC. As protein: CASSPGTSGVNEQFF.

This chain connects TRBV30 to TRBJ2-7, with a weak D call TRBD2 (6 bases). Germline V lookup: CDR1 GTSNPN, CDR2 SVGIG (reference sequence). Trimming stripped 6 bases from V and 3 bases from J, with 12 bases between. CDR3 size: 12 residues. In DNA form, the CDR3 reads TGTGCCTGCTCCAGGGAGGACTACGAGCAGTACTTC. Translating it yields CACSREDYEQYF.

This chain joins TRBV20-1 and TRBJ2-5, with D tentatively TRBD2 (6 bases). The CDR3 totals 10 residues. Trimming pared 7 bases from V and 7 bases from J, leaving 10 bases between. Germline V gene sequence: CDR1 DFQATT, CDR2 SNEGSKA (reference sequence). DNA of the CDR3: TGCAGTGGCAGCGGGCCGACCCAGTACTTC. Amino acids: CSGSGPTQYF.

This clone was seen only once. The V call is TRBV13, the J call TRBJ1-1; no clear D. The CDR3 spans 12 residues. Germline V gives CDR1 PRHDT, CDR2 FYEKMQ (reference sequence). Trimming took 4 bases from V and 4 from J, leaving 7 bases between them. The CDR3 DNA reads TGTGCCAGCAGCTCCGCGGGCACTGAAGCTTTCTTT. Protein: CASSSAGTEAFF. The complete variable domain, with remaining parts taken from reference TRBV13 and TRBJ1-1, reads AAGVIQSPRHLIKEKRETATLKCYPIPRHDTVYWYQQGPGQDPQFLISFYEKMQSDKGSIPDRFSAQQFSDYHSELNMSSLELGDSALYFCASSSAGTEAFFGQGTRLTVV.

The chain couples TRBV6-6 to TRBJ1-5; the match to TRBD1 covers 11 bases. Germline lookup yields CDR1 MNHNY and CDR2 SVGAGI (reference sequence). V lost 6 bases to trimming and J lost 10 bases; unmatched junction nucleotides: 8. This CDR3 is built from 14 residues. CDR3 nucleotides: TGTGCCAGCAGACCCGGGACAGGGGGACACCCCCAGCATTTT. As protein: CASRPGTGGHPQHF.

The CDR3 here is CASRTHTGGDNYGYTF. The CDR3, as DNA: TGTGCCAGCAGAACTCACACAGGGGGCGATAACTATGGCTACACCTTC. The V and J genes are TRBV6-6 and TRBJ1-2; 9 bases line up with TRBD1. Germline V gene sequence: CDR1 MNHNY, CDR2 SVGAGI (reference sequence). This CDR3 contains 16 residues. The V gene end was trimmed by 6 bases and the J gene end by 1 base; junction bases not matched to a gene: 9.

V usage is TRBV9 and J usage is TRBJ1-4; no clear D gene. CDR1 SGDLS and CDR2 YYNGEE come from the germline V gene. The CDR3 runs to 16 residues. The germline V and J ends were trimmed by 4 bases and 2 bases, with 15 bases remaining between them. The CDR3, as DNA: TGTGCCAGCAGCTCCTCCTCGGCAGGTACTAATGAAAAACTGTTTTTT. Translating it yields CASSSSSAGTNEKLFF. The variable domain in full, completed from reference TRBV9 and TRBJ1-4, reads DSGVTQTPKHLITATGQRVTLRCSPRSGDLSVYWYQQSLDQGLQFLIQYYNGEERAKGNILERFSAQQFPDLHSELNLSSLELGDSALYFCASSSSSAGTNEKLFFGSGTQLSVL.